This TCR beta chain derives from a study of T cells after yellow fever vaccination. A remark on this clonotype: The antigen is undetermined.

Each CDR3 protein gets one entry after TCRdb re-called the 5' RACE reads with MiXCR. The sample has around 300,000 distinct CDR3 sequences, roughly 4.3% seen once. Findings of the study overall: Faster peaking, at day 5 versus 15, marked a secondary response that was weaker.

CDR3 length equals 18 residues. Trimming shortened V by 2 bases and J by 7 bases, and 23 bases separated the two germline ends. Germline assignment: CDR1 MGHRA and CDR2 YSYEKL. Sequencing used PBMCs, obtained 5 days after the yellow fever booster vaccination. The sequence was collected from a man aged 18 to 35 who received the YFV17D yellow fever vaccine. The chain has TRBV4-1 and TRBJ1-4, with D unresolved. CDR3 nucleotides: TGCGCCAGCAGCCAATCGGGTTATGACAATCATTACGGTGAAAAACTGTTTTTT. It codes for CASSQSGYDNHYGEKLFF.